What follows describes a single TCR beta chain. Its specificity is unknown. The data were obtained in a study of pediatric ulcerative colitis. Study results and limitations: In rectum, acute severe colitis had expanded clones and less diversity.

Rectal tissue came from one to two pinch biopsies taken at colonoscopy. V shed 8 bases, J shed 1 base, and the junction held 4 bases outside the gene matches. Germline assignment: CDR1 SNHLY and CDR2 FYNNEI. CDR3 length equals 14 residues. Sequencing depth was up to 500,000 reads per sample. Using immunoSEQ multiplex PCR, the repertoire was profiled, and TCRdb retains in-frame clones only, with some absent. Of 30,000 to 35,000 clones listed, around 80% are singletons. Sequences were obtained from gut tissue. The genes are TRBV2 and TRBJ2-3; 9 bases agree with TRBD2. The receptor's source is a boy younger than 18 with mild ulcerative colitis. The chain's CDR3 is CASLRGGGTDTQYF. The CDR3 DNA follows: TGTGCCAGCCTTCGCGGGGGGGGCACAGATACGCAGTATTTT.